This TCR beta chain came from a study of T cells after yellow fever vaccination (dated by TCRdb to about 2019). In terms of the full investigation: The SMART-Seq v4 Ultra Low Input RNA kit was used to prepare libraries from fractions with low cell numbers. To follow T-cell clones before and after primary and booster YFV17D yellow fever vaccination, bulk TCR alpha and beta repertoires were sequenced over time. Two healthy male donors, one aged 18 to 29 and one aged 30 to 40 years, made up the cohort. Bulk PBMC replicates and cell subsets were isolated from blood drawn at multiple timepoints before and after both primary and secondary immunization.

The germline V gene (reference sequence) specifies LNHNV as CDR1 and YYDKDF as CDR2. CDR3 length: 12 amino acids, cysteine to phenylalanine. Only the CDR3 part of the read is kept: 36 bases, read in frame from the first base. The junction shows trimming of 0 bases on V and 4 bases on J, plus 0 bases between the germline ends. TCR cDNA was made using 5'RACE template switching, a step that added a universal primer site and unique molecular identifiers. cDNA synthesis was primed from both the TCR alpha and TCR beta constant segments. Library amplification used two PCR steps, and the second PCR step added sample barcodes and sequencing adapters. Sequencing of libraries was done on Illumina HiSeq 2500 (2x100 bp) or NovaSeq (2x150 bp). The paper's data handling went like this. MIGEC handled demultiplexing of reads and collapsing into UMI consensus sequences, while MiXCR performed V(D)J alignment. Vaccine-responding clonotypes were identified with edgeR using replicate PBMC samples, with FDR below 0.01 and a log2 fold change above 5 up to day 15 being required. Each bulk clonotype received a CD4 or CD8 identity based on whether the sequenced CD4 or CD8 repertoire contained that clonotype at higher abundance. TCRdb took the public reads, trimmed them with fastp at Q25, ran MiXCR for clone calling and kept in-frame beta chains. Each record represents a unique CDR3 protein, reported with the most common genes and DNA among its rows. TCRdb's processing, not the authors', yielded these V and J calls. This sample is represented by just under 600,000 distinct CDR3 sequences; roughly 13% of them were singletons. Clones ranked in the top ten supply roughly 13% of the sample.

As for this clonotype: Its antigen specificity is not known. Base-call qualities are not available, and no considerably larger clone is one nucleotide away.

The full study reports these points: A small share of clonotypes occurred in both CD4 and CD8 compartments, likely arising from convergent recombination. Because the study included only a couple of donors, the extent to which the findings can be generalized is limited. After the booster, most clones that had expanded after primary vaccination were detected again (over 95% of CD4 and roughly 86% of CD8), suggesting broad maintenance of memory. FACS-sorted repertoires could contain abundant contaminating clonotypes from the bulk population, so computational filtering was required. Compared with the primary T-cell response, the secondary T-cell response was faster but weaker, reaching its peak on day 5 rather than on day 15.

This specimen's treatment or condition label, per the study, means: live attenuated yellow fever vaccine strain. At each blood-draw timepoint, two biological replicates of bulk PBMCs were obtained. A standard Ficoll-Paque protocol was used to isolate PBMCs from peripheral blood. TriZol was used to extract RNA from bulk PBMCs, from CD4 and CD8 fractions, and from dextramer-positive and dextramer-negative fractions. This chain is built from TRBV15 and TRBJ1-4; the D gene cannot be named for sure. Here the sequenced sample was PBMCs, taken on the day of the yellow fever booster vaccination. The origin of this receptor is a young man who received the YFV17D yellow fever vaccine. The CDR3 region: CATSRDNEKLFF. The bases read TGTGCCACCAGCAGAGATAATGAAAAACTGTTTTTT.